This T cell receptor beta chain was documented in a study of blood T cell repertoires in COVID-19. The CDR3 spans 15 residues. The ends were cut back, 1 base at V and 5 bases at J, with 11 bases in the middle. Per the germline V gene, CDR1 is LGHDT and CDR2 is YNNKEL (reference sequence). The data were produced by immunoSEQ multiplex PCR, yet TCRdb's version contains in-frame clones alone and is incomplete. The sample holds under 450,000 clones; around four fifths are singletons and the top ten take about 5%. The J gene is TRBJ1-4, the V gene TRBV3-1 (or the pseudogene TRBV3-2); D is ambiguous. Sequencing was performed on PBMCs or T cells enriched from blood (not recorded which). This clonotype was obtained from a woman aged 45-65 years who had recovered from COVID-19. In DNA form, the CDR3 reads TGTGCCAGCAGCCAAGCCCACAGAGAAAATGAAAAACTGTTTTTT. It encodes CASSQAHRENEKLFF.